The next 2 T cell receptor beta chains were all read from a single sample in a study of technical replicates of blood from a handful of donors. Sequencing was performed with immunoSEQ multiplex PCR; in TCRdb, only in-frame clones are kept and a portion is missing. The table has just over 80,000 clones, approximately 94% seen once. Sequenced input: T cells isolated from PBMCs. These TCRs come from a human donor in good health.

The chain is built from TRBV30 and TRBJ2-1; 9 bases map to TRBD2. Germline lookup yields CDR1 GTSNPN and CDR2 SVGIG (reference sequence). This CDR3 region has 16 residues. With 1 base clipped from V and 1 base from J, the junction kept 5 bases outside the gene matches. CDR3 residues: CAWSAGTSSSYNEQFF. In DNA, the CDR3 is TGTGCCTGGAGTGCGGGGACTAGCAGTTCCTACAATGAGCAGTTCTTC.

This clone was seen just once. The CDR3 sequence is CASQSGRGQETQYF. The CDR3, as DNA: TGTGCCAGCCAGAGCGGGAGGGGACAAGAGACCCAGTACTTC. This chain uses TRBV27 with TRBJ2-5, with TRBD2 matching over 10 bases. Germline V lookup: CDR1 MNHEY, CDR2 SMNVEV (reference sequence). This CDR3 is built from 14 residues. J gave up 2 bases and V 8 bases, and 5 bases lay outside the gene matches.